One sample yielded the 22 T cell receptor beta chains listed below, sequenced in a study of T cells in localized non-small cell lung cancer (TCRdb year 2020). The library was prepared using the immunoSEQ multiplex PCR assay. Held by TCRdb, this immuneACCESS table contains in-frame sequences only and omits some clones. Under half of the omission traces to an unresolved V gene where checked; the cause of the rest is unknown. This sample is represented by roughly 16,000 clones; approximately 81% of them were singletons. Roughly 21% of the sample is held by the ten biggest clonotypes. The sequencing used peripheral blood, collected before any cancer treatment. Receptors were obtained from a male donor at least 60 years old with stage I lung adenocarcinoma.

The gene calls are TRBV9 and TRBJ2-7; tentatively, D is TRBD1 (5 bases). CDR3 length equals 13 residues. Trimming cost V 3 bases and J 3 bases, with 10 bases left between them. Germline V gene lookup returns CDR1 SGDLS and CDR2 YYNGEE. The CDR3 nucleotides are TGTGCCAGCAGCGGGGCAGGGCTCTACGAGCAGTACTTC. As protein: CASSGAGLYEQYF.

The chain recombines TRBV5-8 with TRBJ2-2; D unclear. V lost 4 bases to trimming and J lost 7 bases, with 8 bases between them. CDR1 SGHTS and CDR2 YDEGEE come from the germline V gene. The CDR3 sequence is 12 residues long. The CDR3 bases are TGTGCCAGCAGCCCGGAAGGCGGGGAGCTGTTTTTT. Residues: CASSPEGGELFF.

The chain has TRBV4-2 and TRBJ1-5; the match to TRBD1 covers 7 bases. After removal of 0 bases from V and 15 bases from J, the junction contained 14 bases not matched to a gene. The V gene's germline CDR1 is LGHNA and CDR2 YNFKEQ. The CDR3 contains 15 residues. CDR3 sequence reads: CASSQEGGGGHSRHF. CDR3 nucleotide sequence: TGTGCCAGCAGCCAAGAGGGAGGGGGCGGACACTCGCGGCATTTT.

CDR3 loop: CASSIGYEQYF. The CDR3 DNA follows: TGTGCCAGTAGTATAGGCTACGAGCAGTACTTC. V is TRBV19 and J is TRBJ2-7; D is unresolved. Trimming removed 1 base from V and 3 bases from J, with 1 base in between. This CDR3 has 11 residues. Germline V CDR1 and CDR2: LNHDA, SQIVND (reference sequence).

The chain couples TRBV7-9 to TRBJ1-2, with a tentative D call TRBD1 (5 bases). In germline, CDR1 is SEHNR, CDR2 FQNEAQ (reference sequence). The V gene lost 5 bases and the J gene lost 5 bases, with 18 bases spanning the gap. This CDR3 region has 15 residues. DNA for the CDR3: TGTGCCAGCAGCCCCCCGGGCAGGGAAGGGTATGGCTACACCTTC. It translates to CASSPPGREGYGYTF.

The CDR3 bases are TGTGCCAGCAGCTTGACAGGGGGCACTGAAGCTTTCTTT. It codes for CASSLTGGTEAFF. The chain joins TRBV11-3 to TRBJ1-1, with 9 bases matching TRBD1. There are 13 residues in the CDR3. V lost 3 bases to trimming and J lost 4 bases; unmatched junction nucleotides: 0. Germline V gene sequence: CDR1 SGHNT, CDR2 YENEEA. The variable domain in full, completed from reference TRBV11-3 and TRBJ1-1, reads EAGVVQSPRYKIIEKKQPVAFWCNPISGHNTLYWYLQNLGQGPELLIRYENEEAVDDSQLPKDRFSAERLKGVDSTLKIQPAELGDSAVYLCASSLTGGTEAFFGQGTRLTVV.

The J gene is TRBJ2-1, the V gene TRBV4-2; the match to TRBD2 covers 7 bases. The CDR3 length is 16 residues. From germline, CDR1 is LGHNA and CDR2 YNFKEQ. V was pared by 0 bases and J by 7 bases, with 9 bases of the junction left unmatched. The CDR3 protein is CASSQDGQRGLNEQFF. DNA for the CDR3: TGTGCCAGCAGCCAAGATGGCCAGCGGGGTCTAAATGAGCAGTTCTTC.

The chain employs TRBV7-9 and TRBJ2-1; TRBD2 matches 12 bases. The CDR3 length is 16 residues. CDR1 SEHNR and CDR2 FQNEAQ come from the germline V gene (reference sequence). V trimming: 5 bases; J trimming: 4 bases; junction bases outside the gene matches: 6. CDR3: CASSTGLAGIYNEQFF. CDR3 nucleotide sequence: TGTGCCAGCAGCACAGGACTAGCGGGAATATACAATGAGCAGTTCTTC.

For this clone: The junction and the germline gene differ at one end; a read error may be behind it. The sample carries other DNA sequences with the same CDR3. This CDR3 reads CASSPTGTRAYEQYF. The CDR3 DNA sequence: TGTGCTAGCAGTCCGACCGGGACTAGGGCGTACGAGCAGTACTTC. The chain joins TRBV6-6 to TRBJ2-7, with 8 bases matching TRBD2. This CDR3 is 15 amino acids long. Per the germline V gene, CDR1 is MNHNY and CDR2 is SVGAGI (reference sequence).

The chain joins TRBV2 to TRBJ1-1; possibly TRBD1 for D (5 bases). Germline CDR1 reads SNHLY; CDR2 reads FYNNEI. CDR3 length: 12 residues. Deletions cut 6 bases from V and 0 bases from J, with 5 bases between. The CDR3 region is CASRGLNTEAFF. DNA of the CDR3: TGTGCCAGCAGGGGACTGAACACTGAAGCTTTCTTT.

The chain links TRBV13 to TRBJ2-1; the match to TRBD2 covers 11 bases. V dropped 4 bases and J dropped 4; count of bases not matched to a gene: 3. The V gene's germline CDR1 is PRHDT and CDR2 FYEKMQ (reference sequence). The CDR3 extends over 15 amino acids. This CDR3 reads CASSSGTSGYNEQFF. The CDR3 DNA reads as TGTGCCAGCAGCTCCGGGACTAGCGGTTACAATGAGCAGTTCTTC. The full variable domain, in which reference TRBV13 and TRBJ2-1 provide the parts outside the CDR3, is AAGVIQSPRHLIKEKRETATLKCYPIPRHDTVYWYQQGPGQDPQFLISFYEKMQSDKGSIPDRFSAQQFSDYHSELNMSSLELGDSALYFCASSSGTSGYNEQFFGPGTRLTVL.

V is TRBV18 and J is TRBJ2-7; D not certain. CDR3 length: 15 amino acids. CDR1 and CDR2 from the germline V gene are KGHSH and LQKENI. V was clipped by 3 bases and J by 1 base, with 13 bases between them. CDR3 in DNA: TGTGCCAGCTCACCGGGTGATGTGGAATCCTACGAGCAGTACTTC. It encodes CASSPGDVESYEQYF.

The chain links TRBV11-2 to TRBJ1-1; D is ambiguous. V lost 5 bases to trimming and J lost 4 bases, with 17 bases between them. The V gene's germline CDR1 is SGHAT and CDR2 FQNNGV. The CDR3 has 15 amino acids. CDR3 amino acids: CASSLLPLGSTEAFF. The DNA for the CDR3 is TGTGCCAGCAGCCTACTCCCCCTGGGGAGCACTGAAGCTTTCTTT.

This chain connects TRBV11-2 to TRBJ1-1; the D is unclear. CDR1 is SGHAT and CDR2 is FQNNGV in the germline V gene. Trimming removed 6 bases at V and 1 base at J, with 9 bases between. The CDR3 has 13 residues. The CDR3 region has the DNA TGTGCCAGCAGTAAACGGCAGAACACTGAAGCTTTCTTT. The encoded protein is CASSKRQNTEAFF.

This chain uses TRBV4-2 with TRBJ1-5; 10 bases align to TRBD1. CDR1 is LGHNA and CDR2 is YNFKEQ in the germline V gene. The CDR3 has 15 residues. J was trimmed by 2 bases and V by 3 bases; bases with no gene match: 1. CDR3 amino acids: CASSHGQGGNQPQHF. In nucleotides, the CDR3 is TGTGCCAGCAGCCACGGACAGGGGGGCAATCAGCCCCAGCATTTT.

This chain's CDR3 is CASSTGTSGRVQETQYF. CDR3 DNA: TGTGCCAGCAGCACCGGGACTAGCGGGAGAGTTCAAGAGACCCAGTACTTC. The rearrangement uses TRBV7-9 and TRBJ2-5, with 14 bases identical to TRBD2. The V gene's germline CDR1 is SEHNR and CDR2 FQNEAQ (reference sequence). V dropped 5 bases and J dropped 2; count of bases not matched to a gene: 7. This CDR3 comprises 17 residues.

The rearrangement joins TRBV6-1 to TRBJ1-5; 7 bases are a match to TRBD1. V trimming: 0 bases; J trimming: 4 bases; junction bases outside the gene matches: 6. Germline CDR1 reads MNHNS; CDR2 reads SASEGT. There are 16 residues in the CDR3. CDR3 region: CASSEALQGRNQPQHF. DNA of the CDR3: TGTGCCAGCAGTGAAGCGCTACAGGGGCGTAATCAGCCCCAGCATTTT.

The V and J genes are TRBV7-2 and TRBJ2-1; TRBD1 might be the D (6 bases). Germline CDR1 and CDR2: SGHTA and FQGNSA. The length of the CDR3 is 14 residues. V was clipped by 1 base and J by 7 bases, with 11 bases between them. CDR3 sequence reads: CASSLGLQGNEQFF. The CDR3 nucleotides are TGTGCCAGCAGCTTAGGTCTCCAGGGGAATGAGCAGTTCTTC. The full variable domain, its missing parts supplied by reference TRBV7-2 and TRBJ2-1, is GAGVSQSPSNKVTEKGKDVELRCDPISGHTALYWYRQSLGQGLEFLIYFQGNSAPDKSGLPSDRFSAERTGGSVSTLTIQRTQQEDSAVYLCASSLGLQGNEQFFGPGTRLTVL.

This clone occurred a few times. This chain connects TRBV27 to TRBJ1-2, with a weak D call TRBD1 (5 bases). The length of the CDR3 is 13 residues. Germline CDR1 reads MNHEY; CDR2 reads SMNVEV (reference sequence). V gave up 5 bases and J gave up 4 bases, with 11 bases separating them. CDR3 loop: CASSAGPRYGYTF. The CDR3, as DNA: TGTGCCAGCAGTGCGGGACCGCGCTATGGCTACACCTTC.

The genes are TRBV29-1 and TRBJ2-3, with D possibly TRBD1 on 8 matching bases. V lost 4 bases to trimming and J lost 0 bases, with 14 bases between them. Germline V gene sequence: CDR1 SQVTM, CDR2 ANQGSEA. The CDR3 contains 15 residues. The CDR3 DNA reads TGCAGCGTTGCCAACAGGGGGGGTAGCACAGATACGCAGTATTTT. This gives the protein CSVANRGGSTDTQYF.

The CDR3 DNA follows: TGCGCCAGCAGCCAAGTTTACCCTACGGATCAGCCCCAGCATTTT. Its translation: CASSQVYPTDQPQHF. V gene TRBV4-3 combines with J gene TRBJ1-5; D unclear. V lost 1 base to trimming and J lost 5 bases, with 12 bases between them. This CDR3 is 15 amino acids long. Germline lookup yields CDR1 LGHNA and CDR2 YSLEER.

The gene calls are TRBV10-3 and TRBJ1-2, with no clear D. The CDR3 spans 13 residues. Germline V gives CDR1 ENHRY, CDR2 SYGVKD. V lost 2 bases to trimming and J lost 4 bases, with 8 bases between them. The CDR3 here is CAISEGTVYGYTF. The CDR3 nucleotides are TGTGCCATCAGTGAGGGTACGGTCTATGGCTACACCTTC.